This is a list of T cell receptor beta chains from one sample in a study of PD-L1 blockade in urothelial cancer. Sequencing used immunoSEQ multiplex PCR; TCRdb keeps in-frame clones, though not all of them. Counted here are tens of thousands of clones, 84% occurring once; the ten biggest clones make up 8% to 10%. Sample: PBMCs, taken around atezolizumab (anti-PD-L1) treatment. These receptors all stem from a man between 70 and 80 years old with urothelial cancer. CDR3s include the opening cysteine and the closing phenylalanine or tryptophan.

cdr3_length v_call cdr3_aa
16 TRBV10-1 CASSVEGTASLNEQFF
20 TRBV27 CASSLSQPGQGYSGANVLTF
15 TRBV5-6 CASSLAVGEDQPQHF
15 TRBV11-2 CASSLDPGTDIEAFF
16 TRBV27 CASSLSSSGSEDTQYF
17 TRBV18 CASSSISLALGGETQYF
12 TRBV2 CASSVTGTEQYF
18 TRBV15 CATSRDKIGGGNTGELFF
17 TRBV5-8 CASSFLQGAATNEKLFF
15 TRBV5-1 CASSLDAGGREKLFF
11 TRBV19 CASSFSRGYTF
16 TRBV7-2 CASSPDRENAKNIQYF
11 TRBV6-5 CASSGLGGQYF
15 TRBV6-1 CASSQAGGDSTEAFF
11 TRBV2 CATRFGYEQYF
15 TRBV4-1 CASSVGLAGSGELFF
15 TRBV28 CASSGPGQRAYEQYF
17 TRBV4-2 CASSQDGTSGTTDTQYF
16 TRBV7-8 CASSPLDTANTGELFF
14 TRBV5-1 CASSIGTVQETQYF
22 TRBV5-1 CASSLVQGAMGLAGGSYNEQFF
14 TRBV25-1 CASRSSRGNYGYTF
15 TRBV5-1 CASSALAGEGETQYF
13 TRBV10-3 CASREREAYEQYF
17 TRBV14 CASSDEELGVRANVLTF
14 TRBV27 CASSLSGGAAEQFF
16 TRBV10-3 CAISGGLGTDPYGYTF
10 TRBV30 CALQGTEAFF
15 TRBV5-1 CASSQGQGAPGELFF
15 TRBV7-6 CASSLGLADYNEQFF
17 TRBV6-1 CASSGNRGTGNTGELFF
15 TRBV13 CASSGRRFTGNTIYF
13 TRBV6-6 CASSRGQGAEAFF
12 TRBV7-9 CASSRDNPEAFF